This T cell receptor (beta chain) was identified in a study of human T cells and chemical hapten exposure (TCRdb year 2021). A note on the overall study: For sensitization, 2% DPC in acetone was applied to an approximately 2 cm by approximately 2 cm area of upper inner arm skin. Throughout the approximately 23-week study period, patients were also given weekly therapeutic DPC doses on the scalp. Patch testing was done on the upper back using Finn chambers containing 0.01% DPC, and results were scored after 6 days according to International Contact Dermatitis Research Group standards. The mostly female patient cohort included alopecia areata with under or over 50% scalp involvement, alopecia totalis and alopecia universalis. Libraries were combined into a pool for sequencing, and differences in TCR yield between samples came mainly from small differences in library volumes within the pool. The study tracked peripheral blood TCR repertoire changes in vivo during primary and secondary sensitization to the hapten diphenylcyclopropenone (DPC) in alopecia patients. Blood was sampled from patients pre-sensitization (week 0) and at 2, 6 and about 24 weeks after DPC sensitization. For TCR sequencing, blood came from some 31 alopecia patients at anywhere from one to four time points (pre-sensitization, 2, 6 and 24 weeks). Broad study findings and their caveats: After repeated subsampling, the strength of the expansion versus patch-test correlation and the threshold at which it became significant changed. Expanded TCRs formed significantly more large CDR3 similarity clusters than pre-sensitization or healthy control sets, consistent with antigen-driven responses. DPC sensitization did not change the number of TCRs with a frequency above 1 in 1000, and there was no evidence of changes in global repertoire structure. Patch test score was positively correlated with the number of PT1 expanded TCRs, with significance at thresholds 8, 16 and 32 but not at 4. Because all patients had alopecia, a presumed autoimmune disease, the immune response of the patients might differ from that of healthy individuals.

In the paper's terms, the time point label means: patch test 3, about 24 weeks after DPC sensitization. Read against the paper, the sample's treatment or condition label means: therapeutic diphenylcyclopropenone sensitization with weekly scalp DPC. Blood at each patch-test visit was drawn before the patch test was applied. To be eligible, patients had to be aged 18 to 70, diagnosed with alopecia and judged suitable for DPC therapy, while pregnant patients were excluded. Total RNA was extracted from unfractionated whole blood that had been collected in Tempus Blood RNA tubes. This clonotype was detected once. This receptor's antigen is unknown. Base qualities are not recorded, but no much larger clone differs from it by a single base. The V end loses 7 bases and the J end loses 3 bases, and a stretch of 17 bases separates them. Including the terminal cysteine and phenylalanine, the CDR3 comprises 15 residues. Left in the record is the CDR3 DNA by itself, 45 bases read in frame from the first base. The germline V gene specifies SGHTA as CDR1 and FQGNSA as CDR2.

Libraries came from RACE. The sequencing machine was a NextSeq 500. Library preparation attached unique molecular identifiers to individual cDNA molecules for quantitative, reproducible TCR counting. Both TCR alpha and TCR beta chains were sequenced from each blood RNA sample. As for the authors' bioinformatics: A median of around 100,000 TCRs per sample was observed, with a range of about 20,000 to 750,000. V, J and CDR3 annotation of the TCR reads was carried out using the Decombinator software suite. For PS versus PT1 abundance plots, all samples were subsampled to the same number of TCRs (28,000). TCRs were defined as expanded if absent before sensitization and observed at least eight times at the 2-week time point. The public reads were quality trimmed at Q25 with fastp and then assembled into clones with MiXCR by TCRdb, keeping productive beta chains. Every distinct CDR3 protein forms one entry, paired with its most common genes and DNA. The V and J calls, along with clone size, are taken from TCRdb and not from the paper's own processing. The sample has some 180,000 distinct CDR3 sequences on record, around 25% of them singletons. Around 2.5% of the sample is in the top ten clones.

The sequences come from whole blood, collected in connection with sensitization to the hapten diphenylcyclopropenone (DPC). In this chain, TRBV7-2 is recombined with TRBJ2-3, with TRBD2 tentatively as D gene (5 bases match). The receptor was derived from a woman in her forties with alopecia areata. Some clones in this sample may be carry-over from other donors' samples. The nucleotide sequence is TGTGCCAGCACCCCGGGCGGGTGGGAGACAGATACGCAGTATTTT. This codes for CASTPGGWETDTQYF.